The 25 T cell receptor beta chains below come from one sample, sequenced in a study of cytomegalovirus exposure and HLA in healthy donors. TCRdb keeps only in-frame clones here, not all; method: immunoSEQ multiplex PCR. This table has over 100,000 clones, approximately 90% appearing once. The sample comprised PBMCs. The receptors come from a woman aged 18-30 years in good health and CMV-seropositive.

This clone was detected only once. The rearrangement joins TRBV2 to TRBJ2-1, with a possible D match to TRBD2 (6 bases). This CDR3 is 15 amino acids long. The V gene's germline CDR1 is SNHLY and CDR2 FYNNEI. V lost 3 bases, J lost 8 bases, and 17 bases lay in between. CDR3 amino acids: CASSDPSAGGDEQFF. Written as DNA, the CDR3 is TGTGCCAGCAGTGACCCTAGCGCCGGAGGCGATGAGCAGTTCTTC.

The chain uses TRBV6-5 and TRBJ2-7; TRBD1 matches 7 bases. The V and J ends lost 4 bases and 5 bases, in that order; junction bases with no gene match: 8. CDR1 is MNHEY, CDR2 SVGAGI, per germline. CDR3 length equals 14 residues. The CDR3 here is CASSSQGEVHEQYF. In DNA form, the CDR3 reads TGTGCCAGCAGTTCGCAGGGGGAAGTCCACGAGCAGTACTTC.

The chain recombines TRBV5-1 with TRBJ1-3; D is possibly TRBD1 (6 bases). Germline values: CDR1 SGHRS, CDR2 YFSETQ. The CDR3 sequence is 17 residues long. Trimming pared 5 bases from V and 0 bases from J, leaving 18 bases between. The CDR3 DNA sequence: TGCGCCAGCAGACCTAATCAGGGGTTAGACTCTGGAAACACCATATATTTT. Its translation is CASRPNQGLDSGNTIYF.

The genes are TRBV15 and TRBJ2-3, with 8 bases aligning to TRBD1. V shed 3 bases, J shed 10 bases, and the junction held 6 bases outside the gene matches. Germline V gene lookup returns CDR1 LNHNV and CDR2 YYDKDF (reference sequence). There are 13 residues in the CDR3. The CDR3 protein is CATSRTRQGSQYF. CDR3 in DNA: TGTGCCACCAGCAGGACTCGACAGGGGTCGCAGTATTTT.

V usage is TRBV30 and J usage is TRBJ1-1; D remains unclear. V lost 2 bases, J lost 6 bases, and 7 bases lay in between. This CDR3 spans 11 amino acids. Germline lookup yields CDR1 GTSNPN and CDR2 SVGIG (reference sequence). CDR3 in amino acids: CAWSNLAEAFF. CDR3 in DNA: TGTGCCTGGAGTAATCTTGCTGAAGCTTTCTTT.

Here the CDR3 DNA reads TGTGCCAGCAGCTTAGTACAGGGAGAGGGCTACACCTTC. Translated, it gives CASSLVQGEGYTF. J is TRBJ1-2 and V is TRBV7-9, with D possibly matching TRBD1 (6 bases). This CDR3 contains 13 residues. The V end was cut by 1 base, the J end by 8 bases, with 11 bases between. Germline CDR1 is SEHNR and CDR2 is FQNEAQ (reference sequence).

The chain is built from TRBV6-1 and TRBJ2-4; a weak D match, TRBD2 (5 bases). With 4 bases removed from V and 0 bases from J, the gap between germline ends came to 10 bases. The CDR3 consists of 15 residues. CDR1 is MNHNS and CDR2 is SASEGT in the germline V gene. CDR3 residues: CASSAPEVAKNIQYF. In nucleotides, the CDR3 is TGTGCCAGCAGTGCTCCGGAGGTAGCCAAAAACATTCAGTACTTC.

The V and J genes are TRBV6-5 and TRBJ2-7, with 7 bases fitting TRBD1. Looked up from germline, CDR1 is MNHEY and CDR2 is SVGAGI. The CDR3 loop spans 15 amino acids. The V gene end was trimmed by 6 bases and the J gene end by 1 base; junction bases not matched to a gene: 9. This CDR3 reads CASSPTGAPSYEQYF. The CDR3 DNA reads TGTGCCAGCAGCCCAACAGGGGCCCCTTCCTACGAGCAGTACTTC.

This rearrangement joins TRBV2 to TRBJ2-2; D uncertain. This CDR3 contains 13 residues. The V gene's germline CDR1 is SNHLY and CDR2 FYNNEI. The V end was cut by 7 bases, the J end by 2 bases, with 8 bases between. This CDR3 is CASKILNTGELFF. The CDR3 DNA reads TGTGCCAGCAAAATATTAAACACCGGGGAGCTGTTTTTT.

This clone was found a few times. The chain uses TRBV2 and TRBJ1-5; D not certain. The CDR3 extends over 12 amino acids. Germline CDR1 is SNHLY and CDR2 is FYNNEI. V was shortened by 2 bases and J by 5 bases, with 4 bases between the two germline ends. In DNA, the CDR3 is TGTGCCAGCAGTGAACCCGATCAGCCCCAGCATTTT. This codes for CASSEPDQPQHF.

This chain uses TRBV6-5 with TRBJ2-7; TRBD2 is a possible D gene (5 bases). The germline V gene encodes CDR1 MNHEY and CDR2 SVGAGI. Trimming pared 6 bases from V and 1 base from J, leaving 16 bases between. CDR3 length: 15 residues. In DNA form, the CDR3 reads TGTGCCAGCAGGTTCTCGGGGAGAGGGTCCTACGAGCAGTACTTC. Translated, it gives CASRFSGRGSYEQYF.

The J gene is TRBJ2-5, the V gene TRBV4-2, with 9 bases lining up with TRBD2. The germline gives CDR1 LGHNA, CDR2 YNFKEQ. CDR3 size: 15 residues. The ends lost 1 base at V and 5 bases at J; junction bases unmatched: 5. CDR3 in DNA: TGTGCCAGCAGCCAAGGTAGCGGGAGAGGGGAGACCCAGTACTTC. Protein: CASSQGSGRGETQYF.

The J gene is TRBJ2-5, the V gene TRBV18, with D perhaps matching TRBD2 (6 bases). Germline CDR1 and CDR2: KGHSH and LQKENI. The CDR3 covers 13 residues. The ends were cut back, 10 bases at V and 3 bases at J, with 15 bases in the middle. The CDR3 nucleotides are TGTGCCACCCGACGGGGGTACGAAGAGACCCAGTACTTC. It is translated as CATRRGYEETQYF.

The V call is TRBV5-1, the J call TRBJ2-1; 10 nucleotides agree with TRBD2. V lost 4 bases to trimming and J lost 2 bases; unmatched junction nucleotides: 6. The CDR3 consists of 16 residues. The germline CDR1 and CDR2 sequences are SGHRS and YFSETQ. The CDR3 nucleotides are TGCGCCAGCAGCACGGGGACTAGCGATACCTACAATGAGCAGTTCTTC. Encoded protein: CASSTGTSDTYNEQFF.

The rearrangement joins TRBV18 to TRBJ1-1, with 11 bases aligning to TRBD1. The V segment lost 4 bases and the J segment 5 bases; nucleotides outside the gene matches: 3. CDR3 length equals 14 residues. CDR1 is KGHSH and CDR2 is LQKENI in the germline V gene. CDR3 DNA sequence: TGTGCCAGCTCACTCCGGGACAGGGGGACTGAAGCTTTCTTT. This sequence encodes CASSLRDRGTEAFF.

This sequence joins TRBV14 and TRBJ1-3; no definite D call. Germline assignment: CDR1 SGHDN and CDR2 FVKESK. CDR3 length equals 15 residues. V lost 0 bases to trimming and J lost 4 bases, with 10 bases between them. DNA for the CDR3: TGTGCCAGCAGCCAAGATCAGGCGGGCGGAAACACCATATATTTT. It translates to CASSQDQAGGNTIYF.

CDR3 region: CAWSEGVMNTEAFF. In DNA form, the CDR3 reads TGTGCCTGGAGTGAAGGAGTTATGAACACTGAAGCTTTCTTT. The chain combines TRBV30 with TRBJ1-1; no firm D call. There are 14 residues in the CDR3. Per the germline V gene, CDR1 is GTSNPN and CDR2 is SVGIG (reference sequence). V was shortened by 1 base and J by 0 bases, with 9 bases between the two germline ends.

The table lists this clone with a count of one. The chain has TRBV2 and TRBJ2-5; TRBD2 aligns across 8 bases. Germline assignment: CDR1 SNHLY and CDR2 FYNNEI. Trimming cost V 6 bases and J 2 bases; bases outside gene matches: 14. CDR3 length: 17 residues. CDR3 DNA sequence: TGTGCCAGCAGGCACTCTCGGGGGGGTGTAGGTCAAGAGACCCAGTACTTC. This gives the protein CASRHSRGGVGQETQYF.

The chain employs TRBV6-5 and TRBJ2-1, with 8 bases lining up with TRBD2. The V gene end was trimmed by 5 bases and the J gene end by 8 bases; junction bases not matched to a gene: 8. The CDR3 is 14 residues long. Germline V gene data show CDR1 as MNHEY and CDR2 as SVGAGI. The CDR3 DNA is TGTGCCAGCAGTACCGGGGGGGCGATAGATGAGCAGTTCTTC. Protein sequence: CASSTGGAIDEQFF.

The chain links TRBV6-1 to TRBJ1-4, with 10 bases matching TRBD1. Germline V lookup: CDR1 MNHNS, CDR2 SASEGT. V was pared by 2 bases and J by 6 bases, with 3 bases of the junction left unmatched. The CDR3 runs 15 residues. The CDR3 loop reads CASSEWGQGYEKLFF. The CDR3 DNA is TGTGCCAGCAGTGAATGGGGACAGGGGTATGAAAAACTGTTTTTT.

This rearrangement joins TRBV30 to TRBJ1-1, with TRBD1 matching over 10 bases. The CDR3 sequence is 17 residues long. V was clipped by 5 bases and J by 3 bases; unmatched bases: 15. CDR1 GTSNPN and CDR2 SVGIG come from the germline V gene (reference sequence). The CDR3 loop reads CAWDDPGQGRLHTEAFF. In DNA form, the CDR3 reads TGTGCCTGGGACGATCCGGGACAGGGGAGGTTGCACACTGAAGCTTTCTTT. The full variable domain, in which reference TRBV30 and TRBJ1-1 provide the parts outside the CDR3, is SQTIHQWPATLVQPVGSPLSLECTVEGTSNPNLYWYRQAAGRGLQLLFYSVGIGQISSEVPQNLSASRPQDRQFILSSKKLLLSDSGFYLCAWDDPGQGRLHTEAFFGQGTRLTVV.

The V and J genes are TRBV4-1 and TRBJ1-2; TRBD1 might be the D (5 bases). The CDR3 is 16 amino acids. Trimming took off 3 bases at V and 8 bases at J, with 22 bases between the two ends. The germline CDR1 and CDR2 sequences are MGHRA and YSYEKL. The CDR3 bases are TGCGCCAGCAGCCATCTTGGCGGGGCCGGTAGCTACGGCTACACCTTC. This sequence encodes CASSHLGGAGSYGYTF.

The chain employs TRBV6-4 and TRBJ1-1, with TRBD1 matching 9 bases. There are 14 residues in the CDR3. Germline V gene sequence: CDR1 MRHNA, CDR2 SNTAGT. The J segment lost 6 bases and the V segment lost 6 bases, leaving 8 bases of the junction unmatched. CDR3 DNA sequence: TGTGCCAGCAGAGCGGACAGGGGCATCGCTGAAGCTTTCTTT. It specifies CASRADRGIAEAFF.

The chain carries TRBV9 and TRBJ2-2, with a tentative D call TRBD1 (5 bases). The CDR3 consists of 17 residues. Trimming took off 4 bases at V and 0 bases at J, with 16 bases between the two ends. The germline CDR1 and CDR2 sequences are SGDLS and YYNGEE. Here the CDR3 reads CASSLDPRTTNTGELFF. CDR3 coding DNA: TGTGCCAGCAGCCTAGACCCGAGGACAACGAACACCGGGGAGCTGTTTTTT.

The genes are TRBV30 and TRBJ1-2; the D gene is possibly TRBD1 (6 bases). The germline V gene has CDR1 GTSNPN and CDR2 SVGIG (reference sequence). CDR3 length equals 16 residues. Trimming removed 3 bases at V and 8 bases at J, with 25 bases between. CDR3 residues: CAWSEAGGLGSRGYTF. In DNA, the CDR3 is TGTGCCTGGAGCGAGGCGGGGGGCCTCGGTTCTCGGGGCTACACCTTC.